This TCR beta chain is from a study of blood T cell repertoires in COVID-19. In the study overall: Whether acute or convalescent, the COVID-19 samples came from the United States, Italy and Spain.

Germline loops: CDR1 SGHDT, CDR2 YYEEEE. The length of the CDR3 is 13 residues. The germline V and J ends were trimmed by 4 bases and 5 bases, with 13 bases remaining between them. TCRdb keeps only in-frame clones here, not all; method: immunoSEQ multiplex PCR. The sample holds under 150,000 clones, approximately 88% seen once. The sequence was obtained from a man in his sixties or seventies with active COVID-19. Source material: peripheral blood. The rearrangement links TRBV5-6 to TRBJ2-7, with D maybe TRBD1 (5 bases). The chain's CDR3 is CASSIPGKHEQYF. The CDR3 nucleotides are TGTGCCAGCAGCATCCCAGGGAAGCACGAGCAGTACTTC.